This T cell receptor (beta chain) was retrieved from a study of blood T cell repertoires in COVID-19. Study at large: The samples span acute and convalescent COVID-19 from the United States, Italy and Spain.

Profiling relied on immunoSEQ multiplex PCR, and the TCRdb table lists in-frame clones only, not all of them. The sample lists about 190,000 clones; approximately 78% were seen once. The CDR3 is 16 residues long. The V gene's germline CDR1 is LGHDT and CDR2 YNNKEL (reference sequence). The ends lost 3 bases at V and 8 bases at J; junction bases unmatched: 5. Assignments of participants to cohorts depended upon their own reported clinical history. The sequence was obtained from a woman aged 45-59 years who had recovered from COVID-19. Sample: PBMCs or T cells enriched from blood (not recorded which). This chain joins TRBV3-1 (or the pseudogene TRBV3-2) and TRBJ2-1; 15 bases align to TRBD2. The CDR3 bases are TGTGCCAGCAGCCAGGGACTAGCGGGAGGTTCAGATGAGCAGTTCTTC. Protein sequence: CASSQGLAGGSDEQFF.